Below, one T cell receptor (beta chain) is given with its context. With iRepertoire HTBI primers and Arm-PCR of CDR3 regions, TCR beta libraries were built. TCRdb redid the calling of the multiplex PCR reads with MiXCR, one entry per CDR3 protein. The sample shows roughly 470,000 distinct CDR3 sequences, about a fifth of them seen only once. Time point meaning: persistent/refractory GD, antithyroid drugs over 5 years with positive TRAb. Scientists built the TCR library using RNA that was extracted from PBMCs. This sample was included in a study of regulatory T cells in long-lasting Graves disease. The CDR3 has 14 residues. Trimming shortened V by 5 bases and J by 3 bases, and 14 bases separated the two germline ends. CDR1 is SNHLY, CDR2 FYNNEI, per germline.

The V call is TRBV2, the J call TRBJ2-7; no clear D gene. Source: peripheral blood mononuclear cells (PBMCs), taken when the disease was refractory, from a patient treated with antithyroid drugs. This receptor was taken from a female donor with Graves disease. This chain's CDR3 is CASSQRSFGYEQYF. The CDR3 bases are TGTGCCAGCAGTCAGCGTAGCTTCGGCTACGAGCAGTACTTC. The whole variable domain, filled in from reference TRBV2 and TRBJ2-7, reads EPEVTQTPSHQVTQMGQEVILRCVPISNHLYFYWYRQILGQKVEFLVSFYNNEISEKSEIFDDQFSVERPDGSNFTLKIRSTKLEDSAMYFCASSQRSFGYEQYFGPGTRLTVT.